These T cell receptor beta chains were read from a single sample in a study of blood T cell repertoires in COVID-19. Clones were sequenced by immunoSEQ multiplex PCR, and TCRdb holds only the in-frame ones, with some missing. This table has about 250,000 clones, approximately 88% appearing once. The sample comprised peripheral blood. The source is a woman between 25 and 40 years old with COVID-19, enrolled during active disease. The CDR3 runs from the conserved cysteine through the conserved F or W. D genes are given only for firm matches. Size tells how often a clone was seen (once, few, many) or the class of an expanded clone, and some rows leave it out.

CASSPNRGPIGELFF	TGTGCCAGCTCGCCCAACAGGGGGCCTATCGGGGAGCTGTTTTTT	15	.	TRBV18	TRBD1	TRBJ2-2
CASSVGGLAKNEQFF	TGTGCCAGCAGCGTAGGAGGATTAGCGAAGAATGAGCAGTTCTTC	15	.	TRBV9	.	TRBJ2-1
CASSSGQGAMDIQYF	TGTGCCAGCAGCTCTGGACAGGGGGCGATGGACATTCAGTACTTC	15	.	TRBV7-8	TRBD1	TRBJ2-4
CASRTGAQETQYF	TGTGCCAGCAGGACAGGGGCTCAAGAGACCCAGTACTTC	13	.	TRBV6-6	TRBD1	TRBJ2-5
CASSLLLAGGHQTIGEQFF	TGTGCCAGCAGCTTATTACTAGCGGGGGGGCACCAAACTATTGGTGAGCAGTTCTTC	19	.	TRBV7-9	TRBD2	TRBJ2-1
CASSQMIPGSGNSPLHF	TGCGCCAGCAGCCAGATGATCCCAGGGTCCGGTAATTCACCCCTCCACTTT	17	.	TRBV4-3	.	TRBJ1-6
CASSSISNEQFF	TGTGCCAGCAGCTCCATTAGCAATGAGCAGTTCTTC	12	.	TRBV5-6	.	TRBJ2-1
CASSLVVSGNTDTQYF	TGTGCCAGCAGCTTAGTGGTTAGCGGGAACACAGATACGCAGTATTTT	16	.	TRBV7-8	TRBD2	TRBJ2-3
CASSQNQGPYEQYF	TGCGCCAGCAGCCAAAACCAGGGCCCCTACGAGCAGTACTTC	14	.	TRBV4-3	.	TRBJ2-7
CASSRRDSSYGYTF	TGTGCCAGCTCACGGCGGGACAGCTCCTATGGCTACACCTTC	14	.	TRBV18	TRBD1	TRBJ1-2
CAWRPGHPSSGNTIYF	TGTGCCTGGAGACCGGGACATCCGAGCTCTGGAAACACCATATATTTT	16	.	TRBV30	.	TRBJ1-3
CASSRAGTEHNQPQHF	TGTGCCAGTAGTAGGGCCGGGACAGAACACAATCAGCCCCAGCATTTT	16	.	TRBV19	TRBD1	TRBJ1-5
CASSPRDSTLSEKLFF	TGTGCCAGCAGCCCCCGGGACAGTACGCTTTCGGAAAAACTGTTTTTT	16	.	TRBV3-1/TRBV3-2	TRBD1	TRBJ1-4
CASSSPGGGEFKPQHF	TGTGCCAGCAGTTCCCCTGGAGGGGGCGAATTCAAGCCCCAGCATTTT	16	.	TRBV28	TRBD1	TRBJ1-5
CASSRRSTGRTATQYF	TGTGCCAGCAGCCGGAGGTCGACAGGGCGCACAGCTACGCAGTATTTT	16	.	TRBV3-1/TRBV3-2	TRBD1	TRBJ2-3
CASSYLGTGNGYTF	TGTGCCAGCAGTTATCTAGGGACAGGGAATGGCTACACCTTC	14	.	TRBV6-2/TRBV6-3	TRBD1	TRBJ1-2
CASGLVKVSVGGASSYEQYF	TGTGCTAGTGGTTTGGTAAAAGTCAGTGTAGGGGGGGCGAGCTCCTACGAGCAGTACTTC	20	.	TRBV12-5	.	TRBJ2-7
CASSREGTGYSPLHF	TGTGCCAGCAGCCGGGAGGGGACAGGGTATTCACCCCTCCACTTT	15	few	TRBV3-1/TRBV3-2	TRBD1	TRBJ1-6
CSASPTSGVSSYEQYF	TGCAGTGCTAGTCCCACTAGCGGGGTGAGCTCCTACGAGCAGTACTTC	16	.	TRBV20-1	TRBD2	TRBJ2-7
CASSFPRQGAPNTEAFF	TGTGCCAGCAGCTTCCCTAGACAGGGGGCGCCGAACACTGAAGCTTTCTTT	17	.	TRBV7-9	TRBD1	TRBJ1-1
CASSPRVAGGTDTQYF	TGCGCCAGCAGCCCCCGGGTAGCGGGGGGCACAGATACGCAGTATTTT	16	.	TRBV4-1	TRBD2	TRBJ2-3
CASSPGTSGQETQYF	TGTGCCAGCAGCCCGGGGACTAGCGGTCAAGAGACCCAGTACTTC	15	.	TRBV5-5	TRBD2	TRBJ2-5
CASSFSRGPDFGYTF	TGTGCCAGCAGCTTCTCCAGGGGGCCCGATTTTGGCTACACCTTC	15	.	TRBV7-2	TRBD1	TRBJ1-2
CATSGLAGSTDTQYF	TGTGCCACCAGCGGACTAGCGGGGAGCACAGATACGCAGTATTTT	15	few	TRBV15	TRBD2	TRBJ2-3
CASRTGTSNTGELFF	TGTGCCAGCAGGACCGGGACATCGAACACCGGGGAGCTGTTTTTT	15	.	TRBV6-5	.	TRBJ2-2
CASSQIGGDTEAFF	TGTGCCAGCAGCCAGATCGGAGGGGACACTGAAGCTTTCTTT	14	few	TRBV3-1/TRBV3-2	.	TRBJ1-1